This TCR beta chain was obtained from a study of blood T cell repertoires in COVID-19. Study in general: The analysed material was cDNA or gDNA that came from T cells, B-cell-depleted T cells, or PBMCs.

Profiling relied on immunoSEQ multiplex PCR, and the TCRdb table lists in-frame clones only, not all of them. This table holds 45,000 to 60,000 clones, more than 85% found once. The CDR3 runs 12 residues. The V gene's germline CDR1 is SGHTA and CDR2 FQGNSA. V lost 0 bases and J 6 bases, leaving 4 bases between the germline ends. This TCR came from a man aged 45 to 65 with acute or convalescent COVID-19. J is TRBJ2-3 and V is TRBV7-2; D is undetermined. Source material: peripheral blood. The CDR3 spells CASSLAPDTQYF. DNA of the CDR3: TGTGCCAGCAGCTTAGCCCCTGATACGCAGTATTTT.